This T cell receptor (beta chain) was retrieved from a study of blood T cell repertoires in COVID-19. At the level of the study: The samples span acute and convalescent COVID-19 from the United States, Italy and Spain.

Clones were sequenced by immunoSEQ multiplex PCR, and TCRdb holds only the in-frame ones, with some missing. In the table there are under 350,000 clones, 85% of which are singletons. V lost 3 bases to trimming and J lost 4 bases; unmatched junction nucleotides: 10. The germline CDR1 and CDR2 sequences are SGHRS and YFSETQ. This CDR3 is 18 amino acids long. Sequencing was carried out using peripheral blood. The chain joins TRBV5-1 to TRBJ2-1, with 13 bases identical to TRBD2. The source of this sequence is a human donor in a cohort sampled during active COVID-19. CDR3 sequence: CASSSSTSGGLMYNEQFF. CDR3 DNA sequence: TGCGCCAGCAGCTCCTCGACTAGCGGGGGGCTAATGTACAATGAGCAGTTCTTC.